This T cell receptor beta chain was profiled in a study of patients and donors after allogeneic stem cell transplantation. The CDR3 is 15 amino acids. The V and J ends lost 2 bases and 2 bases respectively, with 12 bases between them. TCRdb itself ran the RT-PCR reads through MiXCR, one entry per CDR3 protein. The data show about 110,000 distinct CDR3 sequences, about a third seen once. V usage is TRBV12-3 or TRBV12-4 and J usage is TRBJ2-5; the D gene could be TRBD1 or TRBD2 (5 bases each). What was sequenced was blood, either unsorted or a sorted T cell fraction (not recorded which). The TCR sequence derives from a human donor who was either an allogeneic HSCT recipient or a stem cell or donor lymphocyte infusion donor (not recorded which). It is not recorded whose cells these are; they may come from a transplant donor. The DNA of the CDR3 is TGTGCCAGCAGTTTACAGGGAGAGGCACAAGAGACCCAGTACTTC. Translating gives CASSLQGEAQETQYF.